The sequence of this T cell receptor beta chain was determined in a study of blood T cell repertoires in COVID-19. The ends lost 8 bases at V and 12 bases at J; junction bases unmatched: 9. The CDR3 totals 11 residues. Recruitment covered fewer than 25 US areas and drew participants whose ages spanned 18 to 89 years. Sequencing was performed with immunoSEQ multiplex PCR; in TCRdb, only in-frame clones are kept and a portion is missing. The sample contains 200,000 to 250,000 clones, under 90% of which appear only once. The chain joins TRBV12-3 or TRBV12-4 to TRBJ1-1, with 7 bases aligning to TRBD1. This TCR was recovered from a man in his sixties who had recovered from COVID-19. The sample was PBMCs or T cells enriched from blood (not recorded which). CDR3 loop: CASGDTGETFF. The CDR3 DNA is TGTGCCAGCGGGGACACAGGGGAGACTTTCTTT.